The sequence of this T cell receptor beta chain was determined in a study of cytomegalovirus exposure and HLA in healthy donors. PCR primers comprised 60 Vbeta and 13 Jbeta primers. Data came from immunoSEQ multiplex PCR; TCRdb stores just in-frame clones and leaves some out. The table lists around 90,000 clones, 85% of them singletons. Germline V gene lookup returns CDR1 SGHVS and CDR2 FNYEAQ. This CDR3 has 15 amino acids. With V trimmed by 6 bases and J by 7 bases, 8 bases remained unmatched. This TCR was sampled from a man aged 40-49 years in good health and CMV-seropositive. The J gene is TRBJ2-1, the V gene TRBV7-6; 11 nucleotides match TRBD2. Sequencing was carried out using PBMCs. DNA for the CDR3: TGTGCCAGCAGTTTGCTAGCGGGAGGTGTAAATGAGCAGTTCTTC. Translating gives CASSLLAGGVNEQFF.